The clone carrying this TCR beta chain was seen a handful of times. TCRdb keeps only in-frame clones here, not all; method: immunoSEQ multiplex PCR. The repertoire holds hundreds of thousands of clones, with about 83% as singletons. This specimen comes from a study of blood T cell repertoires in COVID-19. This TCR came from a woman in her fifties or sixties who had recovered from COVID-19. Sequencing input: peripheral blood.

The CDR3, as DNA: TGTGCCAGCAACCCAAGGAGAGGCTCCTACGAGCAGTACTTC. Translating it yields CASNPRRGSYEQYF. The gene calls are TRBV6-2 or TRBV6-3 and TRBJ2-7; no clear D gene. Germline assignment: CDR1 MNHEY and CDR2 SVGEGT. This CDR3 comprises 14 residues. V was shortened by 7 bases and J by 0 bases, with 13 bases between the two germline ends.